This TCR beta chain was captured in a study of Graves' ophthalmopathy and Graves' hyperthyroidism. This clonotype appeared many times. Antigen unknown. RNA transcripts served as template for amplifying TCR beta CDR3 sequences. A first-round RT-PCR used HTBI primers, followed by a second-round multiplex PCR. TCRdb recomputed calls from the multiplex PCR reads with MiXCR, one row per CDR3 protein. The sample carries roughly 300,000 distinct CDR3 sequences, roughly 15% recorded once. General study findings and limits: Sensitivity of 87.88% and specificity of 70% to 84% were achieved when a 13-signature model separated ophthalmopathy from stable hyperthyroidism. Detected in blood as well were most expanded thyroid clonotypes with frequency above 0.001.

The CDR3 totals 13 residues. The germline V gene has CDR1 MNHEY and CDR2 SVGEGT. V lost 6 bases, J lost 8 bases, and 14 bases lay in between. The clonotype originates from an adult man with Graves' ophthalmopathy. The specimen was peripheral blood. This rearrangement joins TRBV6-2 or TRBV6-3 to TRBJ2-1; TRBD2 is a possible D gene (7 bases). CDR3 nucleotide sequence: TGTGCCAGCAGGCCCGGGGGGCGGGATGAGCAGTTCTTC. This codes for CASRPGGRDEQFF.